This record concerns one T cell receptor (beta chain) sequence. The data derive from a study of technical replicates of blood from several donors. CDR3 length: 13 residues. Germline CDR1 SGDLS, CDR2 YYNGEE. Germline trimming cut 4 bases from V and 2 bases from J; bases unmatched to any gene: 3. Clones were read by immunoSEQ multiplex PCR, and TCRdb kept only the in-frame ones, dropping some. Here the sample spans some 70,000 clones, under 98% being singletons. This rearrangement joins TRBV9 to TRBJ2-7; 7 bases line up with TRBD1. The clonotype comes from a human donor in good health. Sequences were obtained from T cells isolated from PBMCs. The CDR3 protein is CASSIGTAYEQYF. The CDR3 DNA reads TGTGCCAGCAGCATAGGGACAGCCTACGAGCAGTACTTC.